Listed here are 9 T cell receptor beta chains from one sample, sequenced in a study of blood T cells in healthy people across ages. The second PCR ran roughly 6 to 11 cycles with a sample-barcoded 5' primer and J-beta primers. TCRdb ran MiXCR on the 5' RACE reads and lists one entry per CDR3 protein. The sample shows some 1.5 million distinct CDR3 sequences, 28% of them seen only once. What was sequenced was blood. Source of these receptors: a woman aged 25 to 39 in good health.

The chain carries TRBV29-1 and TRBJ1-2, with 10 bases fitting TRBD1. Germline lookup yields CDR1 SQVTM and CDR2 ANQGSEA. The CDR3 is made up of 13 amino acids. Trimming at V came to 4 bases and at J to 7 bases, leaving 6 bases not matched to a gene. The CDR3 bases are TGCAGCGTTGCGACAGGGGGCGGACGTGGCTACACCTTC. This encodes CSVATGGGRGYTF.

Many counts were recorded for this clonotype. The gene calls are TRBV10-3 and TRBJ2-7, with TRBD2 matching over 7 bases. With 4 bases clipped from V and 5 bases from J, the junction kept 8 bases outside the gene matches. Germline CDR1 ENHRY, CDR2 SYGVKD. There are 14 residues in the CDR3. The CDR3 loop is CAISGKAGENEQYF. The CDR3, as DNA: TGTGCCATCAGTGGAAAGGCGGGAGAAAACGAGCAGTACTTC.

The CDR3 spells CSVTPAGTEAFF. In DNA, the CDR3 is TGCAGCGTCACTCCGGCGGGCACTGAAGCTTTCTTT. The J gene is TRBJ1-1, the V gene TRBV29-1; D unclear. CDR3 length equals 12 residues. Trimming removed 6 bases from V and 4 bases from J, with 12 bases in between. Germline values: CDR1 SQVTM, CDR2 ANQGSEA.

The J gene is TRBJ2-7, the V gene TRBV9; the D is unclear. V was clipped by 3 bases and J by 9 bases, with 10 bases between them. The CDR3 is 11 residues long. Germline loops: CDR1 SGDLS, CDR2 YYNGEE. The CDR3 here is CASSDENGQYF. CDR3 bases: TGTGCCAGCAGCGATGAAAACGGGCAGTACTTC.

Note on this clonotype: This likely stems from a read error, as it lies one base from a far larger clone. The V gene is TRBV7-2, the J gene TRBJ2-1; D perhaps matches TRBD1 (5 bases). The CDR3 contains 14 residues. Germline CDR1 SGHTA, CDR2 FQGNSA. Trimming cost V 5 bases and J 1 base, with 9 bases left between them. CDR3 amino acids: CTSSPQGSYNEQFF. CDR3 DNA: TGTACCAGCAGCCCTCAGGGTTCCTACAATGAGCAGTTCTTC. The entire variable domain, with the rest obtained from reference TRBV7-2 and TRBJ2-1, is as follows: GAGVSQSPSNKVTEKGKDVELRCDPISGHTALYWYRQSLGQGLEFLIYFQGNSAPDKSGLPSDRFSAERTGGSVSTLTIQRTQQEDSAVYLCTSSPQGSYNEQFFGPGTRLTVL.

As concerns this clonotype: Mismatch with germline at one junction end may stem from a read error. The V and J genes are TRBV24-1 and TRBJ2-1; weak D call: TRBD1 (6 bases). Germline CDR1 reads KGHDR; CDR2 reads SFDVKD. This CDR3 contains 12 residues. The CDR3 loop reads CATSGRDNKQCF. As DNA, the CDR3 is TGTGCCACCAGCGGAAGGGACAATAAGCAGTGCTTC.

This clonotype was observed a handful of times. The V call is TRBV28, the J call TRBJ2-7, with 8 bases lining up with TRBD2. The J call may be wrong; the DNA end is better matched by TRBJ2-5. Per the germline V gene, CDR1 is MDHEN and CDR2 is SYDVKM. The CDR3 is 16 amino acids. The CDR3 region is CASSLLGSGDLETQYF. The CDR3 DNA sequence: TGTGCCAGCAGTCTCCTCGGTAGCGGGGATCTGGAGACCCAGTACTTC.

This rearrangement joins TRBV29-1 to TRBJ1-4; D is perhaps TRBD1 (5 bases). Germline V gene lookup returns CDR1 SQVTM and CDR2 ANQGSEA. The CDR3 contains 11 residues. The V end lost 7 bases, the J end lost 16 bases, and 19 bases lay between the germline ends. The CDR3: CSGTDRTRWFF. The CDR3 DNA follows: TGCAGCGGAACAGATCGGACAAGATGGTTTTTT. The full variable domain, in which reference TRBV29-1 and TRBJ1-4 provide the parts outside the CDR3, is SAVISQKPSRDICQRGTSLTIQCQVDSQVTMMFWYRQQPGQSLTLIATANQGSEATYESGFVIDKFPISRPNLTFSTLTVSNMSPEDSSIYLCSGTDRTRWFFGSGTQLSVL.

This clonotype has just a few counts. The genes are TRBV9 and TRBJ2-3; TRBD2 agrees at 12 bases. Germline CDR1 is SGDLS and CDR2 is YYNGEE. V lost 0 bases and J lost 5; bases outside the gene matches: 4. This CDR3 comprises 16 residues. The CDR3 nucleotides read TGTGCCAGCAGCGTAGGACTAGCGGGAGACCTAGATACGCAGTATTTT. This sequence encodes CASSVGLAGDLDTQYF.